Listed here is a single T cell receptor (beta chain). What it recognizes is unknown. The sample belongs to a study of chemoradiotherapy in HPV16-positive cancers. As for the study in general: Candidate HPV-specific clones and shared TCR motifs came from two HPV16-positive patients.

Only in-frame clones appear in the TCRdb table, and some are missing; sequencing was by immunoSEQ multiplex PCR. Seen here are roughly 1,000 clones, approximately 87% observed once, and the top ten hold 3.5% to 4.5%. With V trimmed by 3 bases and J by 2 bases, 3 bases remained unmatched. The CDR3 has 14 amino acids. Germline-derived CDR1 and CDR2 are KGHSH and LQKENI. Study observations and caveats: HPV-responsive T-cell expansion during chemoradiotherapy was linked to improved recurrence-free survival in HPV16-positive patients. Candidate HPV-specific clones and E7-related TCR motifs grew in tumor during treatment.

The rearrangement links TRBV18 to TRBJ2-5, with TRBD1 matching over 7 bases. Material: tumor tissue, obtained from a patient who underwent chemoradiotherapy. This clonotype was sampled from a human donor with HPV-associated anogenital cancer. CDR3 in amino acids: CASSPPGQQETQYF. DNA of the CDR3: TGTGCCAGCTCACCCCCGGGACAGCAAGAGACCCAGTACTTC.